This T cell receptor beta chain originates from a study of blood T cell repertoires in COVID-19. Study as a whole: Specimens from acute and convalescent COVID-19 originated in the United States, Italy and Spain. T cells, B-cell-depleted T cells, or PBMCs provided the cDNA or gDNA that served as material.

In the original analysis: Amplification from reference gene primers served as the basis for estimated nucleated cell counts. Data came from immunoSEQ multiplex PCR; TCRdb stores just in-frame clones and leaves some out. V and J calls and clone size are copied from that table; D and trimming were computed from the DNA. The profile shows under 40,000 clones, 90% of them singletons. The specimen was peripheral blood. This TCR derives from a man aged 60-69 years with active or convalescent COVID-19.

In DNA, the CDR3 is TGTGCCAGCAGCGGAGCGGGAACGGGGGAGACCCAGTACTTC. It yields the protein CASSGAGTGETQYF. J is TRBJ2-5 and V is TRBV5-6; 7 nucleotides match TRBD2. Per the germline V gene, CDR1 is SGHDT and CDR2 is YYEEEE. V gave up 4 bases and J gave up 5 bases; unmatched junction bases: 8. The CDR3 sequence is 14 residues long.